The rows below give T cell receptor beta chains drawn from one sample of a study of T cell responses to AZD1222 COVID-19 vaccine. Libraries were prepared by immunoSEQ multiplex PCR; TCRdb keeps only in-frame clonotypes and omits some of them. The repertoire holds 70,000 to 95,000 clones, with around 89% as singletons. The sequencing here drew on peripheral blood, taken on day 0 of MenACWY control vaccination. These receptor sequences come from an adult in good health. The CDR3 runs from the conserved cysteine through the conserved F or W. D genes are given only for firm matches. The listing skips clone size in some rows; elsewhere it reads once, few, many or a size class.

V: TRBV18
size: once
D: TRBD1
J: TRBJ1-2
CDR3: CASSAGGGYTF
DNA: TGTGCCAGCTCGGCAGGGGGTGGCTACACCTTC

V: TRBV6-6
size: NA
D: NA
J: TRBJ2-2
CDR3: CASSYSLQYTGELFF
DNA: TGTGCCAGCAGTTACTCGCTACAATACACCGGGGAGCTGTTTTTT

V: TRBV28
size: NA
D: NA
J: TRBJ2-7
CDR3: CASRSGPIRRGGYEQYF
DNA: TGTGCCAGCAGATCCGGGCCCATCCGAAGGGGGGGGTACGAGCAGTACTTC

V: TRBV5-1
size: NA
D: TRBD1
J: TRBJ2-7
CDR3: CASSTRTGGLDEQYF
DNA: TGCGCCAGCAGCACCCGGACAGGGGGTCTCGACGAGCAGTACTTC

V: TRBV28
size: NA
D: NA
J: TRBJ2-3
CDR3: CASSLTGSPISWGTDTQYF
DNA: TGTGCCAGCAGTTTAACGGGAAGTCCAATTAGCTGGGGCACAGATACGCAGTATTTT

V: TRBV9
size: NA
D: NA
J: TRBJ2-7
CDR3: CASSATETLIRYEQYF
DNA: TGTGCCAGCAGCGCCACAGAAACTTTAATCAGATACGAGCAGTACTTC

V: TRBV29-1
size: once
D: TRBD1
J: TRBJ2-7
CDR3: CSATAGQALFEQYF
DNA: TGCAGCGCCACTGCGGGACAGGCACTCTTCGAGCAGTACTTC

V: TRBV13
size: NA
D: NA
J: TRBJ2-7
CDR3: CASSLGSAGSPNEQYF
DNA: TGTGCCAGCAGCTTAGGGTCGGCGGGGTCTCCAAACGAGCAGTACTTC

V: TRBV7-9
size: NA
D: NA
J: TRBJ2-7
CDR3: CASSLDGWLYEQYF
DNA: TGTGCCAGCAGCTTGGACGGTTGGCTATACGAGCAGTACTTC

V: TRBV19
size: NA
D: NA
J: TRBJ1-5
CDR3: CASSIWQGRGYSNQPQHF
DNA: TGTGCCAGTAGTATATGGCAGGGCAGGGGATATAGCAATCAGCCCCAGCATTTT

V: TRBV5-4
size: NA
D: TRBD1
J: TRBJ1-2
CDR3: CASSFRDRDYGYTF
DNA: TGTGCCAGCAGCTTTCGGGACAGGGATTATGGCTACACCTTC

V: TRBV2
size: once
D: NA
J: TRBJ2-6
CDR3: CASSDLDSGANVLTF
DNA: TGTGCCAGCAGTGACCTCGACTCTGGGGCCAACGTCCTGACTTTC

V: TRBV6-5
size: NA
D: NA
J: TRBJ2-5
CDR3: CASRGALSLETQYF
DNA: TGTGCCAGCAGGGGGGCGCTTAGTTTAGAGACCCAGTACTTC

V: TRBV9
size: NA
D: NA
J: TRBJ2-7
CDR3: CASSVVGSSYEQYF
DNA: TGTGCCAGCAGCGTAGTTGGAAGCTCCTACGAGCAGTACTTC

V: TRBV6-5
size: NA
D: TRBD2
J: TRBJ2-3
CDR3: CASLGGVSTDTQYF
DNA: TGTGCCTCCCTGGGAGGGGTGTCCACAGATACGCAGTATTTT

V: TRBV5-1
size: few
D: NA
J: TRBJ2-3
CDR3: CASSLGGSQSTDTQYF
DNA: TGCGCCAGCAGCTTGGGAGGGAGCCAGTCCACAGATACGCAGTATTTT

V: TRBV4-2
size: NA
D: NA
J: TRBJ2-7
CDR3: CASSQGPTYEQYF
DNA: TGTGCCAGCAGCCAAGGCCCCACCTACGAGCAGTACTTC

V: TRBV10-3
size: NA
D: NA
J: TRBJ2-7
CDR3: CAISEAEIYEQYF
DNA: TGTGCCATCAGTGAGGCGGAGATTTACGAGCAGTACTTC

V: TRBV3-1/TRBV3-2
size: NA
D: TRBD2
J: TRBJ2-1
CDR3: CASSQGLAGEQFF
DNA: TGTGCCAGCAGCCAAGGTCTAGCGGGAGAACAGTTCTTC

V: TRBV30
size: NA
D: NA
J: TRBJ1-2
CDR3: CAWSVGHYGYTF
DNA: TGTGCCTGGAGTGTGGGACACTATGGCTACACCTTC

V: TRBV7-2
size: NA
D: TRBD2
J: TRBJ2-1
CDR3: CASSWAGGGYNEQFF
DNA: TGTGCCAGCAGCTGGGCGGGAGGGGGTTACAATGAGCAGTTCTTC

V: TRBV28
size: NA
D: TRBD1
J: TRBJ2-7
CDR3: CASSFPGTGAFGQYF
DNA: TGTGCCAGCAGTTTCCCCGGGACAGGGGCATTCGGGCAGTACTTC

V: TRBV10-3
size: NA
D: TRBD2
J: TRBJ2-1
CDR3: CAISESASGIGGDSYNEQFF
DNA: TGTGCCATCAGTGAGTCGGCTAGCGGGATAGGGGGAGACTCCTACAATGAGCAGTTCTTC

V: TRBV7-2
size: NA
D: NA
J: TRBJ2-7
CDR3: CASSTSWQGGEQYF
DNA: TGTGCCAGCAGCACCAGCTGGCAGGGGGGCGAGCAGTACTTC

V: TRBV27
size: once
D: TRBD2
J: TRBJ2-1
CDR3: CASSSLAAYNEQFF
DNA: TGTGCCAGCAGTTCCCTAGCGGCCTACAATGAGCAGTTCTTC

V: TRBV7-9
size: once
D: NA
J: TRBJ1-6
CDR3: CASSFPGLPLHF
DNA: TGTGCCAGCAGCTTCCCCGGGTTACCCCTCCACTTT

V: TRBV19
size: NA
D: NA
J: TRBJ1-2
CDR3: CASRIPANYGYTF
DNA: TGTGCCAGTAGGATCCCTGCTAACTATGGCTACACCTTC

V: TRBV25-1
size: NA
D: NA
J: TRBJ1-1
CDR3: CASNGVPENTEAFF
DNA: TGTGCCAGCAATGGGGTTCCGGAGAACACTGAAGCTTTCTTT

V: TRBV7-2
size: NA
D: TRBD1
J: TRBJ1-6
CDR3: CASSWDSSSPLHF
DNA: TGTGCCAGCAGCTGGGACAGTAGTTCACCCCTCCACTTT

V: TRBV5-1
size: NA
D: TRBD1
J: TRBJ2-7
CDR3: CASSPGQGVGYEQYF
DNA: TGCGCCAGCAGCCCGGGACAGGGTGTAGGCTACGAGCAGTACTTC

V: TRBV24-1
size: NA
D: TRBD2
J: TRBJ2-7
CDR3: CATSALDGFAGVPRNPRFYEQYF
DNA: TGTGCCACCAGTGCCTTAGACGGTTTCGCGGGAGTACCCCGGAACCCCAGATTTTACGAGCAGTACTTC

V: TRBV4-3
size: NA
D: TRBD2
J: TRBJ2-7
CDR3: CASSQRAGFSYEQYF
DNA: TGCGCCAGCAGCCAACGAGCGGGATTCTCCTACGAGCAGTACTTC

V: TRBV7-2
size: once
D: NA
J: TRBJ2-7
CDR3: CASSFQSYEQYF
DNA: TGTGCCAGCAGCTTCCAGAGCTACGAGCAGTACTTC

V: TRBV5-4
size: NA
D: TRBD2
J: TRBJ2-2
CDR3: CASRLGLAGGNTGELFF
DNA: TGTGCCAGCAGACTAGGACTAGCGGGGGGGAACACCGGGGAGCTGTTTTTT

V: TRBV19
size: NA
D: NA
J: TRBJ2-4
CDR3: CASTIVVGRWDIQYF
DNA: TGTGCCAGTACCATAGTCGTCGGCAGGTGGGACATTCAGTACTTC

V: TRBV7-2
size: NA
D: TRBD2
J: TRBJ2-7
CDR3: CASSPGLAQLYEQYF
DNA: TGTGCCAGCAGCCCGGGACTAGCTCAATTATACGAGCAGTACTTC

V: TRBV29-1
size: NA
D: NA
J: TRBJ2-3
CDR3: CSVAESRDTQYF
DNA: TGCAGCGTTGCCGAGTCAAGAGATACGCAGTATTTT

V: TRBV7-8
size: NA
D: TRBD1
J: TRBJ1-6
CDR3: CASSGQGDSPLHF
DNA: TGTGCCAGCAGTGGCCAGGGGGATTCACCCCTCCACTTT

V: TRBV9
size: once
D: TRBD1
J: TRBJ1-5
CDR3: CASSLYGQGDQPQHF
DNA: TGTGCCAGCAGCTTATATGGACAGGGGGATCAGCCCCAGCATTTT

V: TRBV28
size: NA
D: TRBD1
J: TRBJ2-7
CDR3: CASSSDTDRGRYEQYF
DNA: TGTGCCAGCAGTTCCGACACCGACAGGGGTCGGTACGAGCAGTACTTC

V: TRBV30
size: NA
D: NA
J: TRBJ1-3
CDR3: CAWTLGSGNTIYF
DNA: TGTGCCTGGACTTTGGGCTCTGGAAACACCATATATTTT

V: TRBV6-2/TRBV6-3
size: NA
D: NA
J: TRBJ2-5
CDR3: CASSWGHQETQYF
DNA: TGTGCCAGCAGTTGGGGACACCAAGAGACCCAGTACTTC

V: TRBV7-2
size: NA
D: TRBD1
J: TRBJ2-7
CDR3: CASSSRQGPYEQYF
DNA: TGTGCCAGCAGCTCCAGACAGGGGCCCTACGAGCAGTACTTC

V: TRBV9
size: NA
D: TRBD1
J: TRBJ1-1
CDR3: CASSATGVPEAFF
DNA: TGTGCCAGCAGCGCTACAGGGGTTCCTGAAGCTTTCTTT

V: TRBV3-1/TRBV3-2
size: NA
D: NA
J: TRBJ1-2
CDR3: CASSQDFGGNYGYTF
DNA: TGTGCCAGCAGCCAAGATTTTGGGGGGAACTATGGCTACACCTTC

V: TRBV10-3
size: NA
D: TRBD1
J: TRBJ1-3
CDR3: CAISDQGATGNTIYF
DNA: TGTGCCATCAGTGATCAGGGGGCAACTGGAAACACCATATATTTT